Listed below are T cell receptor beta chains from one sample, sequenced in a study of T cells in tuberculosis. The assay was immunoSEQ multiplex PCR, and TCRdb's table has in-frame clones only and misses some. The sample includes tens of thousands of clones, more than 90% of them seen just once. Sequenced sample: PBMCs. The source of these receptors is a donor between 10 and 35 years old with latent tuberculosis or without tuberculosis infection. Both conserved end residues are part of each CDR3. D genes are given only for firm matches.

v_call	j_call	d_call	cdr3_nt	cdr3_aa
TRBV19	TRBJ2-7	-	TGTGCCAGTAGTATAGGGCTTCCGGGATTCGCCTACGAGCAGTACTTC	CASSIGLPGFAYEQYF
TRBV4-1	TRBJ1-5	-	TGCGCCAGCAGCCAACCCTATCAGCCCCAGCATTTT	CASSQPYQPQHF
TRBV2	TRBJ1-1	TRBD1	TGTGCCAGGGACAAAGTGGGGACAGAGAACACTGAAGCTTTCTTT	CARDKVGTENTEAFF
TRBV27	TRBJ2-7	TRBD2	TGTGCCAGCAGTTTGGCGGGACTAGACTACGAGCAGTACTTC	CASSLAGLDYEQYF
TRBV6-1	TRBJ1-1	TRBD1	TGTGCCAGCAGTGAGACAGGGGTAAAAGCTTTCTTT	CASSETGVKAFF
TRBV5-1	TRBJ1-2	-	TGCGCCAGCAGCTTGGAAACTCATGGCTACACCTTC	CASSLETHGYTF
TRBV28	TRBJ1-2	-	TGTGCCAGCAGCCCCGGACGGGGCTATGGCTACACCTTC	CASSPGRGYGYTF
TRBV6-1	TRBJ2-7	-	TGTGCCAGCACCCTAGGGGATCCCTACGAGCAGTACTTC	CASTLGDPYEQYF
TRBV10-3	TRBJ1-4	TRBD1	TGTGCCGCCCGGGCGACAGGGGTTGAAAAACTGTTTTTT	CAARATGVEKLFF
TRBV19	TRBJ1-1	-	TGTGCCAGTACCTTGGGCAATGAAGCTTTCTTT	CASTLGNEAFF